The T cell receptor (beta chain) under discussion was sequenced for a study of blood T cell repertoires in COVID-19. Study information: Donors in the United States, Italy and Spain gave samples during acute or convalescent COVID-19. Sources were T cells, B-cell-depleted T cells, or PBMCs; the material itself was cDNA or gDNA.

The germline gives CDR1 MNHEY, CDR2 SMNVEV (reference sequence). CDR3 size: 18 residues. With V trimmed by 5 bases and J by 1 base, 9 bases remained unmatched. As originally analysed: Nucleated cell number was recorded as an estimate derived from reference gene primer amplification. The assay was immunoSEQ multiplex PCR, and TCRdb's table has in-frame clones only and misses some. That table gives V, J and clone size, and the DNA gave D and trimming. Among about 70,000 clones listed, 80% were seen once. The chain combines TRBV27 with TRBJ2-3; 13 nucleotides align to TRBD2. The sample consisted of peripheral blood. This TCR was recovered from a man between 70 and 80 years old who had recovered from COVID-19. The CDR3 region has the DNA TGTGCCAGCAGTGCATACCCCGGACTAGCGGGGGGCACAGATACGCAGTATTTT. Protein product: CASSAYPGLAGGTDTQYF.